This entry concerns a single T cell receptor (beta chain). The antigen remains undetermined. This table comes from immunoSEQ multiplex PCR, and its TCRdb copy is limited to in-frame clones, with some not included. Of around 150,000 clones in the sample, just over 90% were seen once. This sample is part of a study of T cell responses to AZD1222 COVID-19 vaccine. Trimming took 9 bases from V and 2 from J; bases not matched to a gene: 6. CDR3 length: 13 residues. Germline CDR1 is ENHRY and CDR2 is SYGVKD. Broader study findings: Donors were largely white British and mainly female; clonal diversity was possibly underestimated. Baseline seropositivity occurred in only six AZD1222 recipients. Regions 160-218 and 743-854 held dominance among vaccine-associated CD4 TCRs, which spanned spike.

Second-dose recipients at about 4 or about 12 weeks were treated as one pooled group. The sample consisted of peripheral blood, taken 28 days after the second AZD1222 dose. The chain joins TRBV10-3 to TRBJ1-2; TRBD1 matches 7 bases. The receptor's source is an adult who received the AZD1222 COVID-19 vaccine. Here the CDR3 DNA reads TGTGCCATGGCCGGGACAGAGAACTATGGCTACACCTTC. It is translated as CAMAGTENYGYTF.